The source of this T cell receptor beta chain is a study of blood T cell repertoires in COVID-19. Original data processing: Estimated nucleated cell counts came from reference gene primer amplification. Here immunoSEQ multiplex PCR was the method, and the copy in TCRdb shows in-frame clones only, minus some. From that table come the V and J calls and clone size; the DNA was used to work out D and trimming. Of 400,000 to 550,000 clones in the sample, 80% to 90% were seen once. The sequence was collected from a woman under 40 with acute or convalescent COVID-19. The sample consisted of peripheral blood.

The CDR3 DNA sequence: TGTGCCAGCAGTTTACAGGGAGATACGCAGTATTTT. It specifies CASSLQGDTQYF. This chain uses TRBV6-2 or TRBV6-3 with TRBJ2-3; maybe TRBD1 (6 bases). CDR1 and CDR2 from the germline V gene are MNHEY and SVGEGT. V shed 4 bases and J shed 5 bases, with 7 bases lying between them. This CDR3 is 12 amino acids long.